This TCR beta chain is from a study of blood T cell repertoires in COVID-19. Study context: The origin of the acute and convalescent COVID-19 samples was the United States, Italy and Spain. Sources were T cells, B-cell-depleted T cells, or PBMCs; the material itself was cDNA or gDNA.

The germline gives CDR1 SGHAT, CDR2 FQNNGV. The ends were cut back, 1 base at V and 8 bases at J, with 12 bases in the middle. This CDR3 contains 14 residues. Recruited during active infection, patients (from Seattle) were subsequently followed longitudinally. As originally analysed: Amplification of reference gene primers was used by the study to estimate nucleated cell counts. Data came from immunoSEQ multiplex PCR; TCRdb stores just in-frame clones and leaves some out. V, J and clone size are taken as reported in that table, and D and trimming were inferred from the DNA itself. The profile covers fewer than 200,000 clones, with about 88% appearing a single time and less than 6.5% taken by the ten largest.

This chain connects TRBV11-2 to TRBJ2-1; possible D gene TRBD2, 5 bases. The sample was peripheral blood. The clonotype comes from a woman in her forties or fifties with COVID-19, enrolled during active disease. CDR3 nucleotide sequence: TGTGCCAGCAGCTTAGGGTCCCGGGGAGATGAGCAGTTCTTC. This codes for CASSLGSRGDEQFF. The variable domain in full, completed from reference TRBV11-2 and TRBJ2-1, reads EAGVAQSPRYKIIEKRQSVAFWCNPISGHATLYWYQQILGQGPKLLIQFQNNGVVDDSQLPKDRFSAERLKGVDSTLKIQPAKLEDSAVYLCASSLGSRGDEQFFGPGTRLTVL.